This entry is about one T cell receptor beta chain. What it binds is unknown. This record belongs to a study of regulatory T cells in long-lasting Graves disease. Study as a whole: By definition, persistent Graves' disease involved antithyroid drugs for over 5 years alongside positive TSH receptor antibodies.

The time point here: persistent/refractory GD, antithyroid drugs over 5 years with positive TRAb. PBMC RNA was the source of the TCR library. CDR1 and CDR2 (germline): SGHRS, YFSETQ. V lost 3 bases and J 8 bases, leaving 14 bases between the germline ends. The CDR3 contains 13 residues. Findings and caveats of the study: In persistent patients, shared public clonotypes (roughly 3,000) outnumbered those in new patients (roughly 870). TCR diversity was lower in persistent Graves' patients than in newly diagnosed ones.

Library construction for TCR beta used iRepertoire HTBI primers and Arm-PCR of CDR3 regions. The authors' processing: Identified across the samples were 62 TRBV segments and around 14 TRBJ segments. Using its own MiXCR run on the multiplex PCR reads, TCRdb lists one record per CDR3 protein. What appears here as the V and J calls and clone size reflects TCRdb's work, not the paper's. This table holds approximately 400,000 distinct CDR3 sequences, roughly a quarter found once. The V call is TRBV5-1, the J call TRBJ1-2; D gene unclear. Sequences were derived from peripheral blood mononuclear cells (PBMCs), sampled when the disease was refractory, from a patient treated with antithyroid drugs. This receptor was obtained from a female donor with Graves disease. The CDR3 loop is CASSSSGNSGYTF. In DNA form, the CDR3 reads TGCGCCAGCAGCTCGTCCGGCAACTCGGGCTACACCTTC.